A single TCR beta chain is shown here with its context. As yet, its antigen is unknown. The data stem from a study of T cell repertoires in cytomegalovirus infection. The ends were cut back, 3 bases at V and 4 bases at J, with 14 bases in the middle. The V gene's germline CDR1 is SGDLS and CDR2 YYNGEE. This CDR3 spans 14 amino acids. TCRdb ran MiXCR on the reads and lists one entry per CDR3 protein. The repertoire consists of about 700,000 distinct CDR3 sequences, with around 32% occurring once and the leading ten covering about 20%. The V and J genes are TRBV9 and TRBJ2-7; the D gene could be TRBD1 or TRBD2 (5 bases each). The sequence came from a human donor in good health (CMV status not recorded). Some clones in this sample may be carry-over from other donors' samples. The sample was cultured PBMCs, taken from culture after CMV antigen stimulation. The CDR3 coding sequence is TGTGCCAGCAGCGCCTACGAAGGGGAGTACGAGCAGTACTTC. It specifies CASSAYEGEYEQYF.